The clone carrying this T cell receptor beta chain was counted once. The antigen is undetermined. These data are taken from a study of T cells and copy number aberrations in small-cell lung cancer. The study's findings and limits: The tissue was entirely formalin-fixed and paraffin-embedded, which is known to produce sequencing artifacts.

Trimming pared 2 bases from V and 3 bases from J, leaving 16 bases between. Germline CDR1 and CDR2: GTSNPN and SVGIG (reference sequence). The CDR3 sequence is 16 residues long. Method: immunoSEQ multiplex PCR; TCRdb's copy keeps in-frame clones and lacks some. Of about 2,400 clones in the sample, roughly 82% are singletons; the top ten hold 5.3%. Donors had limited-stage small-cell lung cancer, resected between about 2008 and 2020. No donor received preoperative chemotherapy or radiotherapy, or immunotherapy before or after surgery. Material: normal tissue next to the tumor. This receptor was identified in a woman between 50 and 59 years old with small cell lung cancer. This chain connects TRBV30 to TRBJ2-2; either TRBD1 or TRBD2 may supply D (6 bases each). The CDR3 sequence: CAWSRPGGPDTGELFF. The CDR3 nucleotides read TGTGCCTGGAGTAGACCCGGGGGCCCAGACACCGGGGAGCTGTTTTTT.